This T cell receptor (beta chain) was obtained from a study of spatial heterogeneity in lung cancer. Study-level information: Across the raw uncorrected reads, a unique TCR and UMI combination was observed, on average, more than ten times.

The study, taken as a whole, reports: The study found ubiquitous expanded tumor TCRs in blood more at resection than follow-up.

For this clonotype: Its antigen is still unknown.

Unique molecular identifiers tagged every individual TCR cDNA molecule. TCRdb redid the calling of the 5' RACE reads with MiXCR, one entry per CDR3 protein. Here the sample spans fewer than 55,000 distinct CDR3 sequences, 7.6% being singletons. Time point described: sample taken at primary tumor resection. Unsorted tumor, nontumor lung tissue or cryopreserved PBMC supplied the whole RNA. Untreated early-stage non-small cell lung cancer patients, over 55 in total, were the donors. V shed 4 bases and J 2 bases; nucleotides not matched to a gene: 7. The CDR3 covers 15 residues. In germline, CDR1 is SGHRS, CDR2 YFSETQ.

The TCR comes from a female donor with early-stage non-small cell lung cancer. This specimen consisted of PBMCs, obtained at surgery. The J gene is TRBJ2-3, the V gene TRBV5-1; 7 bases align to TRBD1. Written as DNA, the CDR3 is TGCGCCAGCAGCCCGTGGGGACAGTCCACAGATACGCAGTATTTT. It codes for CASSPWGQSTDTQYF. Full variable domain (remainder filled in from reference TRBV5-1 and TRBJ2-3): KAGVTQTPRYLIKTRGQQVTLSCSPISGHRSVSWYQQTPGQGLQFLFEYFSETQRNKGNFPGRFSGRQFSNSRSEMNVSTLELGDSALYLCASSPWGQSTDTQYFGPGTRLTVL.